This TCR beta chain appears in the sequencing data of a study of blood T cell repertoires in COVID-19. Study context: Sources were T cells, B-cell-depleted T cells, or PBMCs; the material itself was cDNA or gDNA.

Followed longitudinally, the Seattle patients had been enrolled during active infection. Original methodology: Amplified reference gene primers provided the basis for estimating nucleated cell counts. The repertoire was sequenced with immunoSEQ multiplex PCR; TCRdb's copy has only in-frame clones and lacks some. That table is the source of V, J and clone size, and D and trimming were worked out from the DNA. The data contain approximately 170,000 clones, roughly nine tenths of them singletons. The CDR3 has 11 amino acids. Germline V lookup: CDR1 SQVTM, CDR2 ANQGSEA. V lost 4 bases, J lost 10 bases, and 13 bases lay in between.

The sequenced sample consisted of peripheral blood. The V and J genes are TRBV29-1 and TRBJ1-1; TRBD1 might be the D (6 bases). The sequence derives from a woman aged 55-75 years with COVID-19, enrolled during active disease. Here the CDR3 reads CSVGQRGGAFF. Here the CDR3 DNA reads TGCAGCGTTGGGCAAAGAGGGGGAGCTTTCTTT.